The subject of this entry is one T cell receptor (beta chain). The specificity of this receptor is unknown. Base qualities are not at hand, and no much larger clone is one base apart. The collaborating institutions used their own protocols to collect whole blood in K2EDTA tubes. Collaborator samples were shipped for TCRbeta analysis as frozen whole blood, isolated PBMCs, or DNA extracted from either sample type. The CDR3 starts with the cysteine, ends with the phenylalanine, and has 15 residues. The sequence is cut down to CDR3 DNA, 45 bases in frame from base 1. CDR1 and CDR2, looked up from the germline V gene, are SGHRS and YFSETQ. Ends trimmed: V by 0 bases, J by 6 bases; bases unmatched to a gene: 8. The entry originates in a study of blood T cell repertoires in COVID-19 (dated by TCRdb to 2018 to 2021). About the study as a whole: Samples covering the acute and convalescent phases of COVID-19 were provided by collaborators in the United States, Italy and Spain. The material from the prospective study consisted of cDNA or gDNA derived from T cells, B-cell-depleted T cells, or PBMCs. The dataset comprised deeply sampled blood TCRbeta repertoires from subjects exposed to, actively infected with, or recovered from COVID-19. The repertoires were released in a freely available public database meant as a resource for research on the immune response to SARS-CoV-2. The samples were drawn from two sources: the first 160 participants of the ongoing ImmuneRACE study, and over 950 subjects contributed by 6 global collaborators. A de-identified subject ID, COVID-19 status, age in years and sex were almost always included in the sample metadata. HLA class I and class II types, where available, came from metadata supplied by the sample provider rather than from assay-based typing. Paper-wide results and their limitations: How much clinical and demographic metadata was included differed by source and by participant, and the metadata was provided uncurated.

TCRbeta CDR3 regions were amplified from genomic DNA by means of the immunoSEQ Assay, a bias-controlled multiplex PCR. In the paper's pipeline: The number of nucleated cells in each sample was estimated by amplification of reference gene primers within the assay. Sequence reads were collapsed and filtered to measure the absolute abundance of every unique TCRbeta CDR3 rearrangement. For each sample, productive Simpson clonality was calculated by taking the square root of Simpson's diversity index across productive rearrangements. This immuneACCESS table, as held by TCRdb, lists in-frame sequences with V and J called but not all clones. Of the missing ones, under half trace to an unresolved V gene in checked studies; the others have no known cause. V, J and clone size are those of that table, while D and trimming were read from the DNA. In all, the sample holds about 87,000 clones, and about 85% of those were seen once. The ten biggest clones cover more than 2% of the sample.

The TCR was taken from a woman between 65 and 79 years old with acute or convalescent COVID-19. Rearrangement joined TRBV5-1 to TRBJ1-2, with TRBD1 identical over 7 junction bases. The sample comprised peripheral blood. The DNA is as follows: TGCGCCAGCAGCTTGGAAGGCAGGGGGTTGAATGGCTACACCTTC. It is translated as CASSLEGRGLNGYTF.